The rows below give T cell receptor beta chains drawn from one sample of a study of regulatory T cells. Method: immunoSEQ multiplex PCR; TCRdb's copy keeps in-frame clones and lacks some. Of about 15,000 clones in the sample, roughly 90% were seen once. Material for sequencing was CD8+ T cells sorted from blood. The source of these receptors is a person aged 18 to 30 with CD3G deficiency. Each CDR3 is given without its conserved first and last residue.

v_gene | CDR3aa
TRBV4-1 | ASSRSRGNTGELF
TRBV30 | AWGQDRPQH
TRBV27 | ASKGVGDTQY
TRBV7-8 | ASSLGRGPTGSVRGGTEAF
TRBV7-6 | ASSLDFRGGPPGELF
TRBV27 | ASSLSPNTGELF
TRBV25-1 | ASSGEGANVLT
TRBV6-1 | ASSNPGQGSYEQY
TRBV6-1 | ASTRQGGTDTQY
TRBV7-3 | ASSRLAGSTDTQY
TRBV9 | ASSVGGGNTIY
TRBV7-2 | ASSFTSGDYEQY
TRBV5-1 | ASSLDGLPPGNTGELF
TRBV6-9 | ASTGLEDTQY
TRBV5-6 | ASSFEAGSYEQY
TRBV6-1 | ASLDRGVETQY
TRBV7-8 | ASSIRQDTGELF
TRBV4-2 | ASSQDLGQSLEKLF